This TCR beta chain emerged from a study of cytomegalovirus exposure and HLA in healthy donors. Study findings and constraints: Researchers reported in a later analysis that a missense DCLRE1C variant was tied to TCR beta V- and J-gene trimming. Rare TCR sequences predominated, though certain public TCRs were found in many donors. Some TCR beta chains (about 170 of them) were listed as cytomegalovirus-associated.

The primer mix had 60 Vbeta and 13 Jbeta primers. In the source study's methods: Later, 80 million or so unique TCR beta chains were counted in an analysis, and about 10 million of them were shared. Produced via immunoSEQ multiplex PCR; TCRdb's table is partial and in-frame only. V, J and clone size were drawn from that table, and D and trimming were deduced from the DNA. The data show hundreds of thousands of clones, about 83% seen once. To note about this clone: Its antigen is still unknown.

Germline values: CDR1 SGHTA, CDR2 FQGNSA. Deletions cut 1 base from V and 2 bases from J, with 14 bases between. The CDR3 sequence is 16 residues long. The sample taken for sequencing was PBMCs. This chain connects TRBV7-2 to TRBJ1-1; D remains ambiguous. This clonotype originated in a girl aged 10 to 17 in good health and CMV-seronegative. CDR3 in DNA: TGTGCCAGCAGCTTAGTGGGTAAACAGACAAACACTGAAGCTTTCTTT. Protein: CASSLVGKQTNTEAFF.